This TCR beta chain was obtained from a study of T-cell memory formation after mild COVID-19. Overall study results and limits: CD4/CD8 balance characterized clones contracting day 15 to 85, and CD4+ skew characterized later expanders.

In this sample, this clonotype turned up a few times. Its antigen is not identified. Germline V CDR1 and CDR2: MDHEN, SYDVKM. V dropped 8 bases and J dropped 6 bases, with 18 bases sitting between them. The CDR3 covers 14 residues. Each CDR3 protein gets one entry after TCRdb re-called the 5' RACE reads with MiXCR. Of approximately 300,000 distinct CDR3 sequences in the sample, 15% were seen once. The chain carries TRBV28 and TRBJ2-3; D gene unclear. The sample consisted of PBMCs or a T cell subset sorted from them (not recorded which). The receptor's source is a man aged 18 to 29 who had mild COVID-19 (a few samples of this study predate the infection). Cell type and time point are not known. CDR3 residues: CASFSPNSGDTQYF. CDR3 DNA: TGTGCCAGCTTCTCCCCCAACAGTGGGGATACGCAGTATTTT.